A selection of T cell receptor beta chains follows, all from one sample in a study of shared clonotypes between healthy human individuals. Generated by immunoSEQ multiplex PCR, the TCRdb table keeps only in-frame clones and is missing some. The repertoire holds some 530,000 clones, with about 84% as singletons. Sequencing was carried out using PBMCs. The receptors derive from a woman aged 40 to 49 in good health. Some clones in this sample may be carry-over from other donors' samples. CDR3s include the opening cysteine and the closing phenylalanine or tryptophan. Fields, in order: V gene, J gene, D gene, clone size, CDR3 protein, CDR3 DNA. The D gene is left open where the match is weak. Clone size is given for some rows only: seen once, a few or many times, or a class if the clone is expanded.

v_gene: TRBV5-1
j_gene: TRBJ2-3
d_gene: TRBD2
abundance: -
CDR3aa: CASRPTSGRAGDTQYF
CDR3nt: TGCGCCAGCAGACCGACTAGCGGGAGGGCCGGGGATACGCAGTATTTT

v_gene: TRBV18
j_gene: TRBJ2-5
d_gene: -
abundance: once
CDR3aa: CASSPGFRETQYF
CDR3nt: TGTGCCAGCTCACCCGGGTTCCGGGAGACCCAGTACTTC

v_gene: TRBV5-1
j_gene: TRBJ2-4
d_gene: TRBD2
abundance: once
CDR3aa: CASSLELAGVKNIQYF
CDR3nt: TGCGCCAGCAGCTTGGAACTAGCGGGAGTGAAAAACATTCAGTACTTC

v_gene: TRBV15
j_gene: TRBJ2-5
d_gene: -
abundance: -
CDR3aa: CATSRDKGTAETQYF
CDR3nt: TGTGCCACCAGCAGAGACAAGGGAACCGCAGAGACCCAGTACTTC

v_gene: TRBV6-1
j_gene: TRBJ2-7
d_gene: -
abundance: -
CDR3aa: CASSQAGLTYEQYF
CDR3nt: TGTGCCAGCAGTCAGGCCGGGCTCACCTACGAGCAGTACTTC

v_gene: TRBV28
j_gene: TRBJ2-3
d_gene: -
abundance: once
CDR3aa: CASRPKGVPRDTQYF
CDR3nt: TGTGCCAGCAGACCCAAGGGAGTCCCCAGGGATACGCAGTATTTT

v_gene: TRBV4-3
j_gene: TRBJ1-4
d_gene: -
abundance: -
CDR3aa: CASSQDRVGYEKLFF
CDR3nt: TGCGCCAGCAGCCAAGACAGGGTCGGATATGAAAAACTGTTTTTT

v_gene: TRBV5-1
j_gene: TRBJ2-7
d_gene: -
abundance: few
CDR3aa: CASSLRAEPPEQYF
CDR3nt: TGCGCCAGCAGCTTACGAGCGGAACCCCCAGAGCAGTACTTC

v_gene: TRBV6-5
j_gene: TRBJ2-7
d_gene: -
abundance: -
CDR3aa: CASHRSPGLVGEQYF
CDR3nt: TGTGCCAGCCACCGATCACCGGGACTTGTCGGCGAGCAGTACTTC

v_gene: TRBV28
j_gene: TRBJ2-5
d_gene: TRBD2
abundance: -
CDR3aa: CASSFPGGETQYF
CDR3nt: TGTGCCAGCAGTTTCCCGGGAGGAGAGACCCAGTACTTC

v_gene: TRBV10-3
j_gene: TRBJ2-5
d_gene: TRBD1
abundance: -
CDR3aa: CAISESPGQGETQYF
CDR3nt: TGTGCCATCAGTGAGTCTCCGGGACAGGGGGAGACCCAGTACTTC

v_gene: TRBV4-1
j_gene: TRBJ2-1
d_gene: -
abundance: -
CDR3aa: CASSQGPREVGEQFF
CDR3nt: TGCGCCAGCAGCCAAGGGCCAAGGGAGGTTGGAGAGCAGTTCTTC

v_gene: TRBV7-2
j_gene: TRBJ1-2
d_gene: -
abundance: -
CDR3aa: CASSLNPDAGYGYTF
CDR3nt: TGTGCCAGCAGCTTAAACCCTGACGCAGGCTATGGCTACACCTTC

v_gene: TRBV6-1
j_gene: TRBJ1-1
d_gene: -
abundance: -
CDR3aa: CASSEAWGSTEAFF
CDR3nt: TGTGCCAGCAGTGAAGCATGGGGGAGCACTGAAGCTTTCTTT

v_gene: TRBV18
j_gene: TRBJ2-2
d_gene: -
abundance: -
CDR3aa: CASSPQGFSGELFF
CDR3nt: TGTGCCAGCTCCCCGCAGGGATTTTCCGGGGAGCTGTTTTTT

v_gene: TRBV9
j_gene: TRBJ2-7
d_gene: TRBD2
abundance: many
CDR3aa: CASSVAGGYEKQYF
CDR3nt: TGTGCCAGCAGCGTAGCGGGGGGTTATGAGAAGCAGTACTTC

v_gene: TRBV13
j_gene: TRBJ2-3
d_gene: -
abundance: -
CDR3aa: CASSLRGGGSGDTQYF
CDR3nt: TGTGCCAGCAGCTTAAGGGGGGGCGGGAGCGGAGATACGCAGTATTTT

v_gene: TRBV7-2
j_gene: TRBJ1-5
d_gene: TRBD1
abundance: -
CDR3aa: CASSLKAGGYQPQHF
CDR3nt: TGTGCCAGCAGCTTAAAGGCAGGGGGTTATCAGCCCCAGCATTTT

v_gene: TRBV7-3
j_gene: TRBJ2-7
d_gene: TRBD2
abundance: -
CDR3aa: CASSLSSGPTYEQYF
CDR3nt: TGTGCCAGCAGCTTAAGTAGCGGGCCCACCTACGAGCAGTACTTC

v_gene: TRBV19
j_gene: TRBJ2-3
d_gene: -
abundance: -
CDR3aa: CASTNTDTQYF
CDR3nt: TGTGCCAGTACAAACACAGATACGCAGTATTTT

v_gene: TRBV19
j_gene: TRBJ2-5
d_gene: -
abundance: -
CDR3aa: CASSLGNQETQYF
CDR3nt: TGTGCCAGTAGTCTCGGGAACCAAGAGACCCAGTACTTC

v_gene: TRBV7-9
j_gene: TRBJ1-2
d_gene: -
abundance: -
CDR3aa: CASSYSGTGIGVGDGYTF
CDR3nt: TGTGCCAGCAGCTACTCCGGTACAGGGATAGGAGTAGGCGATGGCTACACCTTC

v_gene: TRBV4-1
j_gene: TRBJ1-1
d_gene: TRBD1
abundance: -
CDR3aa: CASSHDRGQMNTEAFF
CDR3nt: TGCGCCAGCAGCCACGACAGGGGCCAAATGAACACTGAAGCTTTCTTT

v_gene: TRBV28
j_gene: TRBJ1-4
d_gene: -
abundance: -
CDR3aa: CASSGRQVLNEKLFF
CDR3nt: TGTGCCAGCAGTGGTCGACAGGTACTAAATGAAAAACTGTTTTTT

v_gene: TRBV18
j_gene: TRBJ1-1
d_gene: -
abundance: few
CDR3aa: CASSPPTETEAFF
CDR3nt: TGTGCCAGCTCACCACCGACAGAGACTGAAGCTTTCTTT

v_gene: TRBV28
j_gene: TRBJ1-2
d_gene: -
abundance: -
CDR3aa: CASYPLLGSNYGYTF
CDR3nt: TGTGCCAGCTATCCCCTACTGGGGTCTAACTATGGCTACACCTTC

v_gene: TRBV6-1
j_gene: TRBJ2-7
d_gene: TRBD1
abundance: -
CDR3aa: CASSGTGSPLLEQYF
CDR3nt: TGTGCCAGCAGCGGGACAGGGTCACCCCTCCTCGAGCAGTACTTC

v_gene: TRBV20-1
j_gene: TRBJ2-7
d_gene: -
abundance: many
CDR3aa: CSASSVHEQYF
CDR3nt: TGCAGTGCTAGCTCTGTCCACGAGCAGTACTTC

v_gene: TRBV29-1
j_gene: TRBJ2-7
d_gene: TRBD1
abundance: -
CDR3aa: CSAGQGASYEQYF
CDR3nt: TGCAGCGCCGGACAGGGAGCCTCCTACGAGCAGTACTTC

v_gene: TRBV5-1
j_gene: TRBJ1-1
d_gene: -
abundance: -
CDR3aa: CASKRTVNTEAFF
CDR3nt: TGCGCCAGCAAAAGGACAGTGAACACTGAAGCTTTCTTT

v_gene: TRBV7-8
j_gene: TRBJ1-1
d_gene: -
abundance: -
CDR3aa: CASSLHRDTEAFF
CDR3nt: TGTGCCAGCAGCTTACACCGGGACACTGAAGCTTTCTTT

v_gene: TRBV28
j_gene: TRBJ2-6
d_gene: TRBD2
abundance: -
CDR3aa: CASMTSGSRAGANVLTF
CDR3nt: TGTGCCAGCATGACTAGCGGGAGTAGAGCTGGGGCCAACGTCCTGACTTTC

v_gene: TRBV19
j_gene: TRBJ2-3
d_gene: TRBD1
abundance: -
CDR3aa: CASSLGTGGTDTQYF
CDR3nt: TGTGCCAGTAGTCTCGGGACAGGGGGCACAGATACGCAGTATTTT

v_gene: TRBV5-1
j_gene: TRBJ2-5
d_gene: TRBD2
abundance: -
CDR3aa: CASSGRAGETQYF
CDR3nt: TGCGCCAGCAGCGGGAGGGCCGGGGAGACCCAGTACTTC

v_gene: TRBV6-1
j_gene: TRBJ2-1
d_gene: -
abundance: -
CDR3aa: CASIESSYNEQFF
CDR3nt: TGTGCCAGCATCGAGAGCTCCTACAATGAGCAGTTCTTC

v_gene: TRBV5-1
j_gene: TRBJ2-1
d_gene: TRBD2
abundance: -
CDR3aa: CASSLGTSGSSYNEQFF
CDR3nt: TGCGCCAGCAGCCTAGGGACTAGCGGGAGTTCCTACAATGAGCAGTTCTTC

v_gene: TRBV5-1
j_gene: TRBJ2-3
d_gene: -
abundance: -
CDR3aa: CASSLEGGTDTQYF
CDR3nt: TGCGCCAGCAGCTTAGAGGGTGGCACAGATACGCAGTATTTT

v_gene: TRBV6-6
j_gene: TRBJ2-7
d_gene: TRBD2
abundance: -
CDR3aa: CASSYGLAGAYEQYF
CDR3nt: TGTGCCAGCAGTTACGGCCTAGCGGGGGCCTACGAGCAGTACTTC

v_gene: TRBV7-9
j_gene: TRBJ2-1
d_gene: TRBD2
abundance: -
CDR3aa: CASSMTSADEQFF
CDR3nt: TGTGCCAGCAGCATGACTAGCGCCGATGAGCAGTTCTTC

v_gene: TRBV5-6
j_gene: TRBJ1-2
d_gene: -
abundance: -
CDR3aa: CASSPRPGHVYGYTF
CDR3nt: TGTGCCAGCAGCCCCCGGCCAGGGCACGTCTATGGCTACACCTTC

v_gene: TRBV6-5
j_gene: TRBJ1-3
d_gene: -
abundance: -
CDR3aa: CATYQRGFGNTIYF
CDR3nt: TGTGCCACCTATCAGCGGGGCTTTGGAAACACCATATATTTT

v_gene: TRBV7-6
j_gene: TRBJ1-3
d_gene: -
abundance: -
CDR3aa: CASSLGAEPSGNTIYF
CDR3nt: TGTGCCAGCAGCTTAGGCGCGGAGCCGTCTGGAAACACCATATATTTT

v_gene: TRBV5-8
j_gene: TRBJ1-1
d_gene: -
abundance: once
CDR3aa: CASTMTRGNEAFF
CDR3nt: TGTGCCAGCACCATGACTCGCGGTAATGAAGCTTTCTTT

v_gene: TRBV6-1
j_gene: TRBJ2-1
d_gene: -
abundance: -
CDR3aa: CASRVGGANNEQFF
CDR3nt: TGTGCCAGCCGAGTTGGGGGGGCTAACAATGAGCAGTTCTTC